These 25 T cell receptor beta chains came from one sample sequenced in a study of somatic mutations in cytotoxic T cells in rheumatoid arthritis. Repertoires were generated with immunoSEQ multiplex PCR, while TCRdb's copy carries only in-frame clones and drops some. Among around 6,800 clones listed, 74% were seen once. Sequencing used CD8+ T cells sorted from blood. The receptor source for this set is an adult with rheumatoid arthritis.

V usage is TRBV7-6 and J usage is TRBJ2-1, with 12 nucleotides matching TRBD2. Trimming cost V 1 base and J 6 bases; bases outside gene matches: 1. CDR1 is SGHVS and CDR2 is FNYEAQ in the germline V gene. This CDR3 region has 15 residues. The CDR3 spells CASSLELAGGNEQFF. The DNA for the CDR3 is TGTGCCAGCAGCTTAGAACTAGCGGGGGGCAATGAGCAGTTCTTC.

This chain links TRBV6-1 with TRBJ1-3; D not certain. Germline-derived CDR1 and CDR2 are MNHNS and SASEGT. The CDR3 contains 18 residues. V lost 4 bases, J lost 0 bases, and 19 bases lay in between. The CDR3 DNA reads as TGTGCCAGCAGTGGGCCCGTCTTCGCAGCTTCCTCTGGAAACACCATATATTTT. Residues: CASSGPVFAASSGNTIYF.

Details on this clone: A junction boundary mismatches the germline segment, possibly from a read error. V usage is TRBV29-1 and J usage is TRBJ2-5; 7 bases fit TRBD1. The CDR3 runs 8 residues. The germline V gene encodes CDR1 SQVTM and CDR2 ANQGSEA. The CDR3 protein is CSATGQDF. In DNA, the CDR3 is TGCAGCGCGACAGGGCAGGACTTC.

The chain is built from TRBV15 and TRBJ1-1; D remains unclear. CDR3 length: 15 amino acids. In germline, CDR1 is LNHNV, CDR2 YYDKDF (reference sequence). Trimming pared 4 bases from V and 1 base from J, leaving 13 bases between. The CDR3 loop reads CATSTSSGPNTEAFF. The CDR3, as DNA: TGTGCCACCAGCACCAGTAGCGGCCCGAACACTGAAGCTTTCTTT.

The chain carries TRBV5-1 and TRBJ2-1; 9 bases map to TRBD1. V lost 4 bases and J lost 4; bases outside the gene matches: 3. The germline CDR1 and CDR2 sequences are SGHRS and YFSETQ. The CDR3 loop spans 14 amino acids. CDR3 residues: CASSVGQGYNEQFF. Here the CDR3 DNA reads TGCGCCAGCAGCGTAGGACAGGGGTACAATGAGCAGTTCTTC. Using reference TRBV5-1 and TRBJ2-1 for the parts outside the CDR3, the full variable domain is KAGVTQTPRYLIKTRGQQVTLSCSPISGHRSVSWYQQTPGQGLQFLFEYFSETQRNKGNFPGRFSGRQFSNSRSEMNVSTLELGDSALYLCASSVGQGYNEQFFGPGTRLTVL.

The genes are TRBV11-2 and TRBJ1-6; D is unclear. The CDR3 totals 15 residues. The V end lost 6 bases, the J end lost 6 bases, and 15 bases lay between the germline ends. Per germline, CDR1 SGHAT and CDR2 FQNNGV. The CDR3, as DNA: TGTGCCAGCAGGAGGGAAACCGGGTCTAATTCACCCCTCCACTTT. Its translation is CASRRETGSNSPLHF.

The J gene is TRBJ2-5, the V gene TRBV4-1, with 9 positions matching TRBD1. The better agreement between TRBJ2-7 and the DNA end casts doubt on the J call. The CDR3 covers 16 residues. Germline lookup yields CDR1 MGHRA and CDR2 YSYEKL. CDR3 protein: CASSQAGDRATYEQYF. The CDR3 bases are TGCGCCAGCAGCCAAGCCGGGGACAGGGCCACCTACGAGCAGTACTTC.

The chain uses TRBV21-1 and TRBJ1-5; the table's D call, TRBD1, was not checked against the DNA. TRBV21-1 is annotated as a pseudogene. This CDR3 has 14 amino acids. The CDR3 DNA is TGTGCCAGCAGCAACAGACAGCATAATCAGCCCCAGCATTTT. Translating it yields CASSNRQHNQPQHF.

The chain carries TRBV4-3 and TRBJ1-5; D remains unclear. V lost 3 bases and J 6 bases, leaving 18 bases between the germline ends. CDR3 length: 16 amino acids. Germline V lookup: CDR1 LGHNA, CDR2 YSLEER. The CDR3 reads CASSQSWALHGQPQHF. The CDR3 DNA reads TGCGCCAGCAGCCAGAGCTGGGCCTTACACGGTCAGCCCCAGCATTTT.

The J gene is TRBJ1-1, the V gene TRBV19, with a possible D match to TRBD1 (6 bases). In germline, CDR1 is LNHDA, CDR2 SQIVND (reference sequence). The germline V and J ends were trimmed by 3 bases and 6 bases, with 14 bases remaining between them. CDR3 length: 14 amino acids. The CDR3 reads CASSIPAGDSEAFF. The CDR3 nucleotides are TGTGCCAGTAGTATTCCCGCAGGGGACTCTGAAGCTTTCTTT.

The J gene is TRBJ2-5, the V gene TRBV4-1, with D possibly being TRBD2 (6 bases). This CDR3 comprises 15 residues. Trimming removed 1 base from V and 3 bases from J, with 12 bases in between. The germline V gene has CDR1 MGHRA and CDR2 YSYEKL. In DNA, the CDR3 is TGCGCCAGCAGCCAAGTCTTCGGGGGTAAAGAGACCCAGTACTTC. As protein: CASSQVFGGKETQYF.

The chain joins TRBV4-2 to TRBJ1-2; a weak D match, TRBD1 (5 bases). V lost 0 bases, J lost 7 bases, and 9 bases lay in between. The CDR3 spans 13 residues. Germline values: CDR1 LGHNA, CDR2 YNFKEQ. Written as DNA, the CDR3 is TGTGCCAGCAGCCAAGAAGGGGTAGGTGGCTACACCTTC. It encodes CASSQEGVGGYTF.

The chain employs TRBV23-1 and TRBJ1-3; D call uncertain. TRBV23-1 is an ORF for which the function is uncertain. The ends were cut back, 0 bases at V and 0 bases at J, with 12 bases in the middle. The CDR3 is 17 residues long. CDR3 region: CASSQSRTSASGNTIYF. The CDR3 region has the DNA TGCGCCAGCAGTCAATCCCGGACCAGTGCCTCTGGAAACACCATATATTTT.

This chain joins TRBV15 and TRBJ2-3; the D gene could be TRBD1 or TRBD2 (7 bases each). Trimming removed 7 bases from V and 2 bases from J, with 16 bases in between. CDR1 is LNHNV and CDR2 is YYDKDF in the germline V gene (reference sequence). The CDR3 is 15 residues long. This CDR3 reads CATTSGDSYTDTQYF. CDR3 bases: TGTGCCACCACCAGCGGGGACAGCTACACAGATACGCAGTATTTT.

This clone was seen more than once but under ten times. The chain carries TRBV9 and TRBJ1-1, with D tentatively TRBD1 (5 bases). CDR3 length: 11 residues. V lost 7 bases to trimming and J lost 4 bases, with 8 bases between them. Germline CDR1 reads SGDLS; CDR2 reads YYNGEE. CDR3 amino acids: CASGGTTEAFF. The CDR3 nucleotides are TGTGCCAGCGGAGGGACCACTGAAGCTTTCTTT.

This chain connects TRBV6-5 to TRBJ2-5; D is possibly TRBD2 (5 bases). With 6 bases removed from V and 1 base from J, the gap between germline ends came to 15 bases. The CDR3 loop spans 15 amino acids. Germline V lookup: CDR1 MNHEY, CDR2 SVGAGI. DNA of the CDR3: TGTGCCAGCAGGTCACGGGAAGCTCCCCAAGAGACCCAGTACTTC. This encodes CASRSREAPQETQYF.

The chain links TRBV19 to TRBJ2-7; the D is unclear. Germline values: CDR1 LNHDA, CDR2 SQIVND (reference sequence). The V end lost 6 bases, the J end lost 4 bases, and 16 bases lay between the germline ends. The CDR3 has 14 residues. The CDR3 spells CASSLSMEGYEQYF. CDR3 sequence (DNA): TGTGCCAGTAGCCTAAGTATGGAAGGTTACGAGCAGTACTTC.

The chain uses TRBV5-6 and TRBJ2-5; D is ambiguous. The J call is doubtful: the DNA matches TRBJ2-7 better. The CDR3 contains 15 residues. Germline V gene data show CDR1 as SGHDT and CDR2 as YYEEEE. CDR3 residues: CASSLDPDSPYEQYF. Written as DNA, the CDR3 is TGTGCCAGCAGCTTGGATCCGGATTCGCCCTACGAGCAGTACTTC.

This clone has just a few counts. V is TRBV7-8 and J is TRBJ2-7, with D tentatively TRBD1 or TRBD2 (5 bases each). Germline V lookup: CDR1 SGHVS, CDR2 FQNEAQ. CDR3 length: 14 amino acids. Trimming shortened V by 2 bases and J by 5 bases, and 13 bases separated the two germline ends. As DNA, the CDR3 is TGTGCCAGCAGCTTATTAGCAGGGACCGACGAGCAGTACTTC. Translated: CASSLLAGTDEQYF.

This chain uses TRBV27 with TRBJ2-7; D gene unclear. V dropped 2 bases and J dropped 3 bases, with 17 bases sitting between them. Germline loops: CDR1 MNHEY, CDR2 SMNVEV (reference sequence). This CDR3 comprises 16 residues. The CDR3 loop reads CASSLGRAPPIYEQYF. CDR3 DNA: TGTGCCAGCAGTTTAGGTCGGGCCCCTCCGATCTACGAGCAGTACTTC.

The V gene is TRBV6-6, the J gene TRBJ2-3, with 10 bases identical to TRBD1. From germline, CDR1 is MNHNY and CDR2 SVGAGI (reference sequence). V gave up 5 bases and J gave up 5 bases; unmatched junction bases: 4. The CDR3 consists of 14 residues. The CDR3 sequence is CASSGGQGEDTQYF. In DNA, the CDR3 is TGTGCCAGCAGTGGCGGACAGGGGGAAGATACGCAGTATTTT.

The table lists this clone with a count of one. CDR3 sequence reads: CAIKEGGYGYTF. CDR3 in DNA: TGTGCCATCAAGGAGGGCGGCTATGGCTACACCTTC. The chain links TRBV10-3 to TRBJ1-2; D unresolved. V lost 7 bases to trimming and J lost 4 bases, with 10 bases between them. The CDR3 spans 12 residues. Germline V gene lookup returns CDR1 ENHRY and CDR2 SYGVKD.

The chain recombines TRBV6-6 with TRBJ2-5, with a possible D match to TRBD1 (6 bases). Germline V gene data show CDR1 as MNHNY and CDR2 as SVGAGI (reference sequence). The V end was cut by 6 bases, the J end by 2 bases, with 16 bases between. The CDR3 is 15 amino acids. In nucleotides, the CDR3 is TGTGCCAGCAGCCGCCCAGGGGAAGGTCAAGAGACCCAGTACTTC. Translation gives CASSRPGEGQETQYF.

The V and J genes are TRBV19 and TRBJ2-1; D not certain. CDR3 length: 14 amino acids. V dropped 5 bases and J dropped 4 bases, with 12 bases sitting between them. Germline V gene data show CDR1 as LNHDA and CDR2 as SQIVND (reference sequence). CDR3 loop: CASSAALFYNEQFF. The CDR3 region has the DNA TGTGCCAGTAGTGCAGCCCTTTTTTACAATGAGCAGTTCTTC. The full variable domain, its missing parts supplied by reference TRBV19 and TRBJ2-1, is DGGITQSPKYLFRKEGQNVTLSCEQNLNHDAMYWYRQDPGQGLRLIYYSQIVNDFQKGDIAEGYSVSREKKESFPLTVTSAQKNPTAFYLCASSAALFYNEQFFGPGTRLTVL.

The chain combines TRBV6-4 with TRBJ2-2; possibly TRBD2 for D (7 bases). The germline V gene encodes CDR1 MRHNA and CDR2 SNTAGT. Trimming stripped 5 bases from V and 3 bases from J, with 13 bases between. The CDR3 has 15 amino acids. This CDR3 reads CASSNGGLDTGELFF. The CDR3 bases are TGTGCCAGCAGTAACGGGGGGCTCGACACCGGGGAGCTGTTTTTT.